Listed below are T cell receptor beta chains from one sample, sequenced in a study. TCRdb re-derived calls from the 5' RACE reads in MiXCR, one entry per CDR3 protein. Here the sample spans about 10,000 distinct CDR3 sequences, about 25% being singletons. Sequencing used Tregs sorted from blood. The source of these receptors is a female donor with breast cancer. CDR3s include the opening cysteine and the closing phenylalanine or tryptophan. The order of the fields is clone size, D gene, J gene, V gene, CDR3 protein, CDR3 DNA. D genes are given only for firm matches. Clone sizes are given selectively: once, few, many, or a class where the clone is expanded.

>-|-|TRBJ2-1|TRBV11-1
CASSLSGTNEQFF
TGTGCCAGCAGCCTCTCAGGGACCAATGAGCAGTTCTTC
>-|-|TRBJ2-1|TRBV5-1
CASSLGTHGGLCYNKQFF
TGCGCCAGCAGCTTGGGGACCCATGGAGGGCTCTGCTACAATAAGCAGTTCTTC
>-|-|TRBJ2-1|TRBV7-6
CASSVADDEQSF
TGTGCCAGCAGCGTAGCGGACGATGAGCAGTCCTTC
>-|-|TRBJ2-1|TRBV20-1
CSAAKASERAGEQFF
TGCAGTGCTGCTAAGGCTAGCGAGAGAGCAGGGGAGCAGTTCTTC
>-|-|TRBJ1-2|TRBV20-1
CSARTGYYGYTF
TGCAGTGCTAGGACGGGCTACTATGGCTACACCTTC
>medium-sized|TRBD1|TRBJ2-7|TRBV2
CASSTDRGAYEQYF
TGTGCCAGCAGTACCGACAGGGGCGCCTACGAGCAGTACTTC
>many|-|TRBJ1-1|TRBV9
CASSVVSGAGTEAFF
TGTGCCAGCAGCGTAGTGTCAGGGGCTGGCACTGAAGCTTTCTTT
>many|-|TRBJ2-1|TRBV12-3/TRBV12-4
CASSLAVSSYNEQFF
TGTGCCAGCAGCTTAGCGGTAAGCTCCTACAATGAGCAGTTCTTC
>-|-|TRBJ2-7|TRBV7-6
CASSFGTGLTYEQYF
TGTGCCAGCAGCTTCGGGACTGGACTCACCTACGAGCAGTACTTC
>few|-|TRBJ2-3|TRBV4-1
CASSPPDSPTQYF
TGCGCCAGCAGCCCCCCAGACTCACCTACGCAGTATTTT
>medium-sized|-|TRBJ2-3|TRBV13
CASSQPSSTDTQYF
TGTGCCAGCAGCCAACCTTCTAGCACAGATACGCAGTATTTT
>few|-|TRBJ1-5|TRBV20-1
CSARVPGGAQPQHF
TGCAGTGCTAGAGTCCCCGGGGGAGCTCAGCCCCAGCATTTT
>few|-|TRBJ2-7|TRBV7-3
CASTNSYEQYF
TGTGCCAGCACCAACTCCTACGAGCAGTACTTC
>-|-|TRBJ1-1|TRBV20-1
CSARVEGNTEAFF
TGCAGTGCTAGAGTGGAGGGGAACACTGAAGCTTTCTTT
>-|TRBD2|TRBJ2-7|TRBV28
CASSFDDGLAGGSSYEQYF
TGTGCCAGCAGTTTCGATGACGGACTAGCGGGAGGATCTTCATACGAGCAGTACTTC
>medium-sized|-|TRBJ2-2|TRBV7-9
CASSLLVWVTGELFF
TGTGCCAGCAGCCTCCTAGTCTGGGTCACCGGGGAGCTGTTTTTT
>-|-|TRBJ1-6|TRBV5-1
CASSLGNGNNSPLHF
TGCGCCAGCAGCTTAGGGAACGGGAATAATTCACCCCTCCACTTT
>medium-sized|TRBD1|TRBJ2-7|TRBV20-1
CSARSPGTGGSEQYF
TGCAGTGCTAGGAGTCCCGGGACAGGAGGGTCCGAGCAGTACTTC
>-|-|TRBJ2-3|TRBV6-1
CVSQGTRSDTQYF
TGTGTCAGCCAGGGAACTAGGTCGGATACGCAGTATTTC
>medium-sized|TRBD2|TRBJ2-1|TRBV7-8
CASSLLGLAEGNEQFF
TGTGCCAGCAGCTTACTTGGGCTAGCGGAGGGGAATGAGCAGTTCTTC
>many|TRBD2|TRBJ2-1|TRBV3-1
CASSRIAGWSEQFF
TGTGCCAGCAGTCGAATAGCGGGATGGAGTGAGCAGTTCTTC
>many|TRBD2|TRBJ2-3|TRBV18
CASSPGLVSADTQYF
TGTGCCAGCTCACCGGGACTAGTATCGGCAGATACGCAGTATTTT
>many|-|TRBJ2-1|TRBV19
CASSIVSGEMYNEQFF
TGTGCCAGTAGTATAGTTTCGGGGGAGATGTACAATGAGCAGTTCTTC
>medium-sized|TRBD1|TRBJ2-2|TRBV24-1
CATGAQGAVTGELFF
TGTGCCACAGGCGCCCAGGGGGCTGTCACCGGGGAGCTGTTTTTT